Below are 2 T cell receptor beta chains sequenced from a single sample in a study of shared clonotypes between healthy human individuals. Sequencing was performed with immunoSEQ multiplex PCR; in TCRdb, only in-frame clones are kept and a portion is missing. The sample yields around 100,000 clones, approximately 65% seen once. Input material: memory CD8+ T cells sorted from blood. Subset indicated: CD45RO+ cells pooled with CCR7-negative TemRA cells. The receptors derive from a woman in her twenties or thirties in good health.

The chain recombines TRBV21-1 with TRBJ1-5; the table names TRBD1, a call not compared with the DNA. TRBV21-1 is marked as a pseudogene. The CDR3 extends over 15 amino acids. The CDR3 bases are TGTGCCACCCCGGGCGGGACAGAAGGTACGCAGCCCCAGCATTTT. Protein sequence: CATPGGTEGTQPQHF.

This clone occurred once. CDR3 residues: CASSVGGGGNYGYTF. CDR3 bases: TGTGCCAGCAGCGTAGGTGGTGGGGGGAACTATGGCTACACCTTC. The chain carries TRBV9 and TRBJ1-2, with D tentatively TRBD1 (5 bases). V was shortened by 0 bases and J by 2 bases, with 11 bases between the two germline ends. Germline CDR1 and CDR2: SGDLS and YYNGEE. This CDR3 comprises 15 residues.